This T cell receptor (beta chain) was obtained from a study of blood T cell repertoires in COVID-19. About the study: Sites in the United States, Italy and Spain provided acute and convalescent COVID-19 samples. Sample material is recorded as cDNA or gDNA derived from T cells, B-cell-depleted T cells, or PBMCs.

Data came from immunoSEQ multiplex PCR; TCRdb stores just in-frame clones and leaves some out. The data contain about 230,000 clones, roughly 89% of them seen just once; the ten biggest clones take up 3.5% to 4%. Clinical history as reported by participants underpinned cohort assignment. The source of this sequence is a woman in her twenties or thirties with acute COVID-19. Sequenced material: PBMCs or T cells enriched from blood (not recorded which).

The CDR3 nucleotides are TGCGCCAGCAGCCAAGATGGGATCGGGGAGACTTTCTTT. This codes for CASSQDGIGETFF. This chain joins TRBV4-1 and TRBJ1-1; no firm D call. The CDR3 spans 13 residues. Trimming pared 0 bases from V and 12 bases from J, leaving 14 bases between. Germline assignment: CDR1 MGHRA and CDR2 YSYEKL.